Listed below are T cell receptor beta chains from one sample, sequenced in a study of T cell responses to AZD1222 COVID-19 vaccine. Assay used: immunoSEQ multiplex PCR; TCRdb lists only in-frame clones, some missing. The repertoire holds about 110,000 clones, with approximately 84% as singletons. The source material was peripheral blood, sampled on day 0 of AZD1222 vaccination. Receptor source: an adult in good health. CDR3s leave out the opening cysteine and the closing phenylalanine or tryptophan.

CDR3	V	J
ASSPDRNYGYT	TRBV18	TRBJ1-2
ASSYSGGVAEKLF	TRBV6-5	TRBJ1-4
ASSPRADIPPNEQF	TRBV18	TRBJ2-1
ASSPREQPRPANTEAF	TRBV23-1	TRBJ1-1
ASSLRGTGELF	TRBV7-9	TRBJ2-2
ASRPGWNTEAF	TRBV27	TRBJ1-1
ASSQRRGTRGEQY	TRBV11-2	TRBJ2-7
ASSLGPLSSYEQY	TRBV11-3	TRBJ2-7
ASSSGTSGSTDTQY	TRBV5-4	TRBJ2-3
ASSPQDSMNTEAF	TRBV18	TRBJ1-1
ASSFPDRPYGYT	TRBV7-9	TRBJ1-2
ASSLGGLRAF	TRBV5-4	TRBJ1-1
ASSLEIGSGTGNVGYT	TRBV11-2	TRBJ1-2
ASSPPAGPYEQY	TRBV18	TRBJ2-7
ASSLRHNTIY	TRBV12-3/TRBV12-4	TRBJ1-3
ASRPRTGGRETQY	TRBV28	TRBJ2-5
ASSRLDSGNTIY	TRBV6-5	TRBJ1-3
ASSRGTVNQPQH	TRBV19	TRBJ1-5
ASSGEVGQQF	TRBV6-4	TRBJ2-1
ASRSGTSGYNEQF	TRBV6-6	TRBJ2-1
ASSVGGSTGKQF	TRBV9	TRBJ2-1
ASSLFGDKTEAF	TRBV28	TRBJ1-1